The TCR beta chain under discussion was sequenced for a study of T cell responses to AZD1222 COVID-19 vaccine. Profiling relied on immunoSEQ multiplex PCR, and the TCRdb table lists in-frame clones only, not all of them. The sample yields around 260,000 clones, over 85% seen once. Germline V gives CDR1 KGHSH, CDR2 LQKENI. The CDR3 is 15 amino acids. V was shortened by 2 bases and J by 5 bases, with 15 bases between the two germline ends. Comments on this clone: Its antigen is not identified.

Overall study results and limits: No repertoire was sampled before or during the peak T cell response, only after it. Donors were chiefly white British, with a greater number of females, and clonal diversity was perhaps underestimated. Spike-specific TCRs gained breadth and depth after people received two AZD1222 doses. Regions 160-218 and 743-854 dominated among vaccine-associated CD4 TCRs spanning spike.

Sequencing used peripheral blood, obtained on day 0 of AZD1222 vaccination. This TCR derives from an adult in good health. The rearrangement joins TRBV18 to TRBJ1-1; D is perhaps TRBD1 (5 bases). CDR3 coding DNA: TGTGCCAGCTCACCAGGGGCGATGCGGGAGACTGAAGCTTTCTTT. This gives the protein CASSPGAMRETEAFF.